These T cell receptor beta chains were read from a single sample in a study of identical twins. Each CDR3 protein is one row after TCRdb ran MiXCR on the 5' RACE reads. The sample includes 520,000 or so distinct CDR3 sequences, approximately 22% seen only once; the top ten take around 0.91%. The sample was also reused in another study, on T cells expressing NK-cell markers.

What was sequenced was CD4+ T cells sorted from blood. The receptors were gathered from a young woman in good health. Both conserved end residues are part of each CDR3. Fields, in order: V gene, D gene, J gene, clone size, CDR3 protein, CDR3 DNA. A D gene is named only where the DNA matches it firmly. The size entry is marked missing in some rows and otherwise reads once, few, many or a size class.

>TRBV20-1|.|TRBJ2-7|few
CSARDPTLSSYEQYF
TGCAGTGCTAGAGATCCGACCCTGAGCTCCTACGAGCAGTACTTC
>TRBV5-1|.|TRBJ2-7|few
CASRRQALSYEQYF
TGCGCCAGCAGAAGACAGGCCCTAAGTTACGAGCAGTACTTC
>TRBV20-1|.|TRBJ2-1|many
CSATIPGYSYNEQFF
TGCAGTGCTACGATTCCGGGCTACTCCTACAATGAGCAGTTCTTC
>TRBV12-3/TRBV12-4|.|TRBJ2-3|many
CASSPQGLHTDTQYF
TGTGCCAGCAGTCCGCAGGGACTCCACACAGATACGCAGTATTTT
>TRBV12-3/TRBV12-4|.|TRBJ2-5|.
CASSTGQVAGETQYF
TGTGCCAGCAGCACCGGACAGGTAGCGGGAGAGACCCAGTACTTC
>TRBV6-1|TRBD1|TRBJ2-7|many
CASSKNRGQYEQYF
TGTGCCAGCAGTAAGAACAGGGGGCAGTACGAGCAGTACTTC
>TRBV6-5|.|TRBJ1-5|few
CASSYHDPRGQPQHF
TGTGCCAGCAGTTACCACGACCCGAGGGGTCAGCCCCAGCATTTT
>TRBV12-3/TRBV12-4|.|TRBJ1-5|.
CASSRNQPQHF
TGTGCCAGCAGCCGTAATCAGCCCCAGCATTTT
>TRBV7-3|TRBD1|TRBJ2-7|few
CASSLTFGQGYEQYF
TGTGCCAGCAGCTTAACGTTTGGACAGGGCTACGAGCAGTACTTC
>TRBV18|.|TRBJ2-2|few
CASSPFSLDTGELFF
TGTGCCAGCTCACCATTCTCGCTCGACACCGGGGAGCTGTTTTTT
>TRBV5-1|.|TRBJ2-1|.
CASSQGGGAEYNEQFF
TGCGCCAGCAGCCAGGGGGGGGGAGCGGAATACAATGAGCAGTTCTTC
>TRBV6-5|.|TRBJ2-3|.
CASTTGNTQYF
TGTGCCAGCACCACGGGGAATACGCAGTATTTT
>TRBV5-1|TRBD2|TRBJ2-1|.
CASSLTSGNSNEQFF
TGCGCCAGCAGCCTTACTAGCGGAAACTCGAATGAGCAGTTCTTC
>TRBV4-2|TRBD2|TRBJ2-7|few
CASSHGLAGYEQYF
TGTGCCAGCAGCCACGGACTAGCGGGCTACGAGCAGTACTTC
>TRBV20-1|.|TRBJ1-2|.
CSARYTGTRGYTF
TGCAGTGCTAGATACACCGGGACGAGGGGCTACACCTTC
>TRBV25-1|.|TRBJ1-4|.
CASSEYKQDRLFF
TGTGCCAGCAGTGAATATAAGCAGGACCGACTGTTTTTT
>TRBV24-1|.|TRBJ2-3|.
CATNNGNTDTQYF
TGTGCCACCAACAACGGAAACACAGATACGCAGTATTTT
>TRBV5-1|.|TRBJ2-1|few
CASSAGTLDYEQFF
TGCGCCAGCAGCGCGGGGACCCTAGACTATGAGCAGTTCTTC
>TRBV20-1|.|TRBJ2-3|.
CSAARVDTQYF
TGCAGTGCTGCCCGGGTTGATACGCAGTATTTT
>TRBV12-3/TRBV12-4|TRBD2|TRBJ2-7|few
CASSRGWRERYF
TGTGCCAGCAGTCGAGGATGGCGGGAGCGGTACTTC
>TRBV29-1|.|TRBJ2-2|few
CSVAGNYAGELFF
TGCAGCGTTGCAGGGAATTACGCCGGGGAGCTGTTTTTT
>TRBV4-3|.|TRBJ2-1|many
CASSQVDGRGNEQFF
TGCGCCAGCAGCCAAGTTGACGGGAGAGGCAATGAGCAGTTCTTC
>TRBV11-3|TRBD1|TRBJ1-4|few
CASSSSGGANEKLFF
TGTGCCAGCAGCTCCTCAGGGGGGGCTAATGAAAAACTGTTTTTT
>TRBV6-5|.|TRBJ1-2|.
CASSSLTGDYGYTF
TGTGCCAGCAGTTCCCTGACAGGAGACTATGGCTACACCTTC
>TRBV20-1|TRBD2|TRBJ2-5|few
CSASPQRERETQYF
TGCAGTGCTAGTCCCCAGCGGGAGCGGGAGACCCAGTACTTC
>TRBV20-1|TRBD1|TRBJ1-2|few
CSARDPLGDSYGYTF
TGCAGTGCTAGAGATCCCCTAGGGGACAGCTATGGCTACACCTTC
>TRBV20-1|TRBD1|TRBJ2-1|few
CSATTGPYNEQFF
TGCAGTGCTACGACAGGGCCCTACAATGAGCAGTTCTTC
>TRBV10-3|.|TRBJ1-6|few
CAISEHLKDNSPLHF
TGTGCCATCAGTGAGCACTTGAAGGATAATTCACCCCTCCACTTT
>TRBV4-2|.|TRBJ1-4|.
CARRGHLATNEKLFF
TGTGCCCGAAGGGGACACCTTGCAACTAATGAAAAACTGTTTTTT
>TRBV2|TRBD1|TRBJ2-7|.
CASSENGQGTEQYF
TGTGCCAGCAGTGAGAACGGACAGGGGACCGAGCAGTACTTC
>TRBV5-1|.|TRBJ2-3|.
CASSSQGMDTQYF
TGCGCCAGCAGCTCTCAGGGAATGGATACGCAGTATTTT
>TRBV5-6|.|TRBJ2-2|.
CASSFAATNTGELFF
TGTGCCAGCAGCTTCGCAGCTACGAACACCGGGGAGCTGTTTTTT
>TRBV20-1|TRBD2|TRBJ2-4|.
CSARSVSGRGKNIQYF
TGCAGTGCTAGATCTGTTAGCGGGAGGGGCAAAAACATTCAGTACTTC
>TRBV25-1|.|TRBJ2-7|.
CASSETIGTESYEQYF
TGTGCCAGCAGTGAAACGATAGGGACTGAATCCTACGAGCAGTACTTC
>TRBV6-1|TRBD2|TRBJ2-7|.
CASSLSSGGISYEQYF
TGTGCCAGCAGTCTTTCTAGCGGGGGGATCTCCTACGAGCAGTACTTC
>TRBV20-1|.|TRBJ2-6|.
CSARDNSGANVLTF
TGCAGTGCTAGAGACAACTCTGGGGCCAACGTCCTGACTTTC
>TRBV20-1|TRBD1|TRBJ1-4|.
CSAWNRGRNEKLFF
TGCAGTGCGTGGAACAGGGGGCGGAATGAAAAACTGTTTTTT
>TRBV10-3|.|TRBJ1-3|few
CAISEMAQISGNTIYF
TGTGCCATCAGTGAGATGGCCCAAATCTCTGGAAACACCATATATTTT
>TRBV20-1|.|TRBJ2-5|.
CSARQGVTQYF
TGCAGTGCTAGACAGGGCGTGACCCAGTACTTC
>TRBV18|TRBD2|TRBJ2-1|few
CASSPYPVTSGTYNEQFF
TGTGCCAGCTCACCTTACCCCGTGACTAGCGGGACCTACAATGAGCAGTTCTTC
>TRBV6-1|.|TRBJ2-1|few
CASSQRDRRSIYNEQFF
TGTGCCAGCAGTCAGCGGGACAGGCGTTCGATCTACAATGAGCAGTTCTTC
>TRBV29-1|TRBD1|TRBJ2-7|many
CSVSGQALGEQYF
TGCAGCGTTTCGGGACAGGCCTTGGGGGAGCAGTACTTC
>TRBV24-1|.|TRBJ2-2|once
CATSDRDSANTGELFF
TGTGCCACCAGTGACCGAGACAGCGCGAACACCGGGGAGCTGTTTTTT
>TRBV20-1|.|TRBJ2-4|few
CSANAWGKNIQYF
TGCAGTGCTAATGCCTGGGGCAAAAACATTCAGTACTTC
>TRBV7-2|.|TRBJ2-5|.
CASRSSGARRETQYF
TGTGCCAGCAGATCATCGGGGGCTAGGCGGGAGACCCAGTACTTC
>TRBV5-1|TRBD2|TRBJ2-1|.
CASSPGGGGDEQFF
TGCGCCAGCAGTCCCGGGGGGGGCGGCGATGAGCAGTTCTTC